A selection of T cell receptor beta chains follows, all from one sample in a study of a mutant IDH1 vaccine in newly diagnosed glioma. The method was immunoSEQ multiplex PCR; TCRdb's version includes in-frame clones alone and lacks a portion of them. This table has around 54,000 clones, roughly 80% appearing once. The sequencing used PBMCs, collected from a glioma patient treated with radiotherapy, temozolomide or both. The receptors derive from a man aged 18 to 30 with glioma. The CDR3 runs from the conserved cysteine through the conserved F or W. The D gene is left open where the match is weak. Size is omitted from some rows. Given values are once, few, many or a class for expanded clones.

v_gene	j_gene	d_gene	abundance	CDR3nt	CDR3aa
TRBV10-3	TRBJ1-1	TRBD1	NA	TGTGCCATCAGTGTTCAGGGGGAGAGGGCTGAAGCTTTCTTT	CAISVQGERAEAFF
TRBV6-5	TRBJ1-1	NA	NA	TGTGCCAGCAGTTACTCGAGACACACGAACACTGAAGCTTTCTTT	CASSYSRHTNTEAFF
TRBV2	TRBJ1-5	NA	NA	TGTGCCAGCAGACCCTATGGGGGCGAAAATCGGCCCCAGCATTTT	CASRPYGGENRPQHF
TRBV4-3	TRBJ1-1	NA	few	TGCGCCAGCAGCCATAGCGGGGACACTGAAGCTTTCTTT	CASSHSGDTEAFF
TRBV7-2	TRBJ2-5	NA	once	TGTGCCAGCAGCCCAGTAAGGGGTAACCAAGAGACCCAGTACTTC	CASSPVRGNQETQYF
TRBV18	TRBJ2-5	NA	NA	TGTGCCAGCTCACCAGGAGTCGACAGTAGAGAGACCCAGTACTTC	CASSPGVDSRETQYF
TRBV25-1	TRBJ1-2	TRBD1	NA	TGTGCCAGCAGTGGGGACAGGGGTTATGGCTACACCTTC	CASSGDRGYGYTF
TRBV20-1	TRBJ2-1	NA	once	TGCAGCCCTACGGGCAATGAGCAGTTCTTC	CSPTGNEQFF
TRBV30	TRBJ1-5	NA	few	TGTGCCTGGAGTGTAAGGGTAGGGACGCAGCCCCAGCATTTT	CAWSVRVGTQPQHF
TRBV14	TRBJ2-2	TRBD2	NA	TGTGCCAGCAGCCAAGAACAGCGGACTAGCGGGGGAACCGGGGAGCTGTTTTTT	CASSQEQRTSGGTGELFF
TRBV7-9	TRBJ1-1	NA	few	TGTGCCAGCAGGGACCGGTCCAGTAGGGGAAAGGCTTTCTTT	CASRDRSSRGKAFF
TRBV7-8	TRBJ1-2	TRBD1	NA	TGTGCCAGCAGCTCAACAGGGGGTTATTATGGCTACACCTTC	CASSSTGGYYGYTF
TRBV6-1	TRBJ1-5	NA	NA	TGTGCCAGCAGGGAAGGTCTCAGCAATCAGCCCCAGCATTTT	CASREGLSNQPQHF
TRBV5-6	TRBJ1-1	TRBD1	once	TGTGCCAGCAGCTATACAGGGACAGTGGGCACTGAAGCTTTCTTT	CASSYTGTVGTEAFF
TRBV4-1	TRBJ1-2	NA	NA	TGCGCCAGCAGCCAAGAGAGAAACTATGGCTACACCTTC	CASSQERNYGYTF
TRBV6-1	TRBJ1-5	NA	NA	TGTGCCAGCAGTGGGTGGGAGGGGCCCCAGCATTTT	CASSGWEGPQHF
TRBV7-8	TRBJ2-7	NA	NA	TGTGCCAGCAGCCAAACCGGCGGCCGGGTGATCTACGAGCAGTACTTC	CASSQTGGRVIYEQYF
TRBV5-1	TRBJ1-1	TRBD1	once	TGCGCCAGCAGCCCTACCGGGACAGGGTTGGCTGAAGCTTTCTTT	CASSPTGTGLAEAFF
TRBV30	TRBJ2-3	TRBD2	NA	TGTGCCTGGACACGACTAGCGGGGGGTTTAGATACGCAGTATTTT	CAWTRLAGGLDTQYF
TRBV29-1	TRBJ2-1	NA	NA	TGCAGCGCTCCCGGAGGGGGAGTTCACAATGAGCAGTTCTTC	CSAPGGGVHNEQFF
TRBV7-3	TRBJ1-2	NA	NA	TGTGCCAGCAGCTGGTGGACGGATATCGACTATGGCTACACCTTC	CASSWWTDIDYGYTF
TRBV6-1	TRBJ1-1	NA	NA	TGTGCCAGCAGTGACCCCGACAGGTTCGCCGAAGCTTTCTTT	CASSDPDRFAEAFF
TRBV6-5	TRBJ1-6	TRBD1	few	TGTGCCAGCAGTTACTCGAGAGGGGGCGTGGGTTCACCCCTCCACTTT	CASSYSRGGVGSPLHF
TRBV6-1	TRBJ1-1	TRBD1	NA	TGTGCCAGCAGTGTGGGACAGGTGGCGTCCCAAGCTTTCTTT	CASSVGQVASQAFF
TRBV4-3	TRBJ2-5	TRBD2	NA	TGCGCCAGCAGCCAAACCACTAGCGGGGGGGGGACCCAGTACTTC	CASSQTTSGGGTQYF
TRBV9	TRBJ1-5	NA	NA	TGTGCCAGCAGCGTAGCAGGTCATGAGCCCCAGCATTTT	CASSVAGHEPQHF
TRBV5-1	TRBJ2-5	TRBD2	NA	TGCGCCAGCAGCTTGGCCGGACTAGCGGGGGGGCGGCTTGAGACCCAGTACTTC	CASSLAGLAGGRLETQYF
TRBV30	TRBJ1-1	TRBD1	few	TGTGCCTGGAGTGTAGGGACAGAAAACACTGAAGCTTTCTTT	CAWSVGTENTEAFF
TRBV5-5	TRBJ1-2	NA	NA	TGTGCCAGCAGCTTGCTAGTGCGGGGCTACACCTTC	CASSLLVRGYTF
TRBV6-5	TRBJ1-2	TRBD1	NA	TGTGCCAGCAGTTACTCTTGGGGACAGGGAAACTATGGCTACACCTTC	CASSYSWGQGNYGYTF
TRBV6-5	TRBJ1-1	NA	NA	TGTGCCAGCAGTTTTGAGGGGTACTATGAAGCTTTCTTT	CASSFEGYYEAFF
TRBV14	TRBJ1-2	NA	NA	TGTGCCAGCAGCCAAACCGCCTTTGGCCTCTATGGCTACACCTTC	CASSQTAFGLYGYTF
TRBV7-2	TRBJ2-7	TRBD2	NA	TGTGCCAGCAGCTTGGGGACACTAGCGGGGATGATCTACGAGCAGTACTTC	CASSLGTLAGMIYEQYF
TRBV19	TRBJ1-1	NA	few	TGTGCCAGTAGTAGGACCGCGACGAACACTGAAGCTTTCTTT	CASSRTATNTEAFF
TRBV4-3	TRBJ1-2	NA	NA	TGCGCCAGCAGCCAAGACTTTTATACAGGGAGTTATGGCTACACCTTC	CASSQDFYTGSYGYTF
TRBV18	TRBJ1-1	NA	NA	TGTGCCAGCTCACCAAATGGGGCGATCGAAGCTTTCTTT	CASSPNGAIEAFF
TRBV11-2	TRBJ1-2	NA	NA	TGTGCCAGCAGCTCCCACCCTCGAGGGGAAGTTGGCTACACCTTC	CASSSHPRGEVGYTF
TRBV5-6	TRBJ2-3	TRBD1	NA	TGTGCCAGCAGCACCATGACAGGGGCCCTTAGCACAGATACGCAGTATTTT	CASSTMTGALSTDTQYF